This T cell receptor (beta chain) was recorded in a study of blood T cell repertoires in COVID-19. Study-wide context: In each case, the material was cDNA or gDNA derived from T cells, B-cell-depleted T cells, or PBMCs.

Only a few counts were recorded for this clone. The table came from immunoSEQ multiplex PCR; TCRdb's copy has only in-frame clones and leaves some out. The profile shows 88,000 or so clones, less than 90% of them singletons. J lost 5 bases, V lost 2 bases, and 2 bases had no gene match. Germline-derived CDR1 and CDR2 are MNHNY and SVGAGI (reference sequence). The length of the CDR3 is 14 residues. The receptor was isolated from a human donor in a cohort sampled during active COVID-19. The rearrangement links TRBV6-6 to TRBJ1-1; 10 bases align to TRBD1. Sequencing was carried out using peripheral blood. The CDR3 coding sequence is TGTGCCAGCAGTTACGCGGGACAGGGGACTGAAGCTTTCTTT. Translated, it gives CASSYAGQGTEAFF.